These 7 T cell receptor beta chains originate from one sample sequenced in a study of monozygotic twins with inflammatory bowel disease. One entry per CDR3 protein, without DNA, is what TCRdb gives after re-calling the 5' RACE reads. Its clone listing holds under 45,000 distinct CDR3 sequences. Sequenced input: blood. These TCRs come from a human donor with ulcerative colitis or Crohn's disease, or a healthy co-twin of an affected twin (not recorded which).

This clonotype ranks as medium-sized in terms of frequency. The rearrangement joins TRBV5-1 to TRBJ1-6; TCRdb designates TRBD1, a call that cannot be tested without DNA. This CDR3 contains 19 residues. CDR1 and CDR2 from the germline V gene are SGHRS and YFSETQ. CDR3 sequence reads: CASSLEPYTSTGTGSPLHF.

The chain joins TRBV6-5 to TRBJ2-2. Germline values: CDR1 MNHEY, CDR2 SVGAGI. The CDR3 is 13 residues long. This CDR3 reads CASSYSSPGELFF.

V usage is TRBV3-1 and J usage is TRBJ1-2; the D call of TRBD1 rests on TCRdb alone, since no DNA is present to check it. This CDR3 has 14 residues. Germline V lookup: CDR1 LGHDT, CDR2 YNNKEL (reference sequence). CDR3 sequence: CASSQEQLTGSRIF.

The genes are TRBV27 and TRBJ2-7. Germline CDR1 and CDR2: MNHEY and SMNVEV (reference sequence). This CDR3 is 13 amino acids long. CDR3: CASRRHQSYEQYF.

The chain carries TRBV7-2 and TRBJ2-2; TCRdb designates TRBD1, a call that cannot be tested without DNA. Germline V lookup: CDR1 SGHTA, CDR2 FQGNSA. The CDR3 has 16 amino acids. The CDR3 loop is CASSPRDRALSGELFF.

This chain connects TRBV5-4 to TRBJ2-3; checking the TCRdb D call of TRBD1 is not possible without DNA. The CDR3 has 16 residues. Germline V gene lookup returns CDR1 SGHNT and CDR2 YYREEE (reference sequence). The CDR3 sequence is CASSLDGGGSTDTQYF.

The CDR3 is CAWSVKGGNQPQHF. The V and J genes are TRBV30 and TRBJ1-5; the TCRdb call, TRBD1, lacks DNA for checking. The CDR3 extends over 14 amino acids. From germline, CDR1 is GTSNPN and CDR2 SVGIG (reference sequence).